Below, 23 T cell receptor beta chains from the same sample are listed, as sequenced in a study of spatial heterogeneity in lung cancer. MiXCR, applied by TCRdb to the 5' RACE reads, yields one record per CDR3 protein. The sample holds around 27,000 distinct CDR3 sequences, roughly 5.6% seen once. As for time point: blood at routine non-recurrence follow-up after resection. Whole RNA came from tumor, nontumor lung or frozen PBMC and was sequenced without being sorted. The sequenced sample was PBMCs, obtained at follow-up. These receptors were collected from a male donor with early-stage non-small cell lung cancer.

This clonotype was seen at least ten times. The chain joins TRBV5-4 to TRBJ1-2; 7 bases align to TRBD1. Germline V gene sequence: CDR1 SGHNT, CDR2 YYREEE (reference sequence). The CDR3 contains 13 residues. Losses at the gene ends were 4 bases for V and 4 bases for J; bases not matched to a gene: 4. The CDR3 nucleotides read TGTGCCAGCAGCCCCCAGGGGGTCTATGGCTACACCTTC. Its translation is CASSPQGVYGYTF.

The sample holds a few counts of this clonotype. This CDR3 reads CASSEALGHRKGDEQFF. The CDR3 DNA reads TGTGCCAGCAGTGAAGCGCTCGGACACCGAAAGGGGGATGAGCAGTTCTTC. V is TRBV6-1 and J is TRBJ2-1; possibly TRBD1 for D (6 bases). With 0 bases removed from V and 8 bases from J, the gap between germline ends came to 20 bases. Germline V gene sequence: CDR1 MNHNS, CDR2 SASEGT. This CDR3 contains 17 residues.

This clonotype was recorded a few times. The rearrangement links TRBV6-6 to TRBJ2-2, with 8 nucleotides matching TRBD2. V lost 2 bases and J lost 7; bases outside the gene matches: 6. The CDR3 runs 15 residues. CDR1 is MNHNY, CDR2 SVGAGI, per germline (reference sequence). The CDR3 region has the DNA TGTGCCAGCAGTTACCCTAGCGGGCCTATCGGGGAGCTGTTTTTT. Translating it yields CASSYPSGPIGELFF.

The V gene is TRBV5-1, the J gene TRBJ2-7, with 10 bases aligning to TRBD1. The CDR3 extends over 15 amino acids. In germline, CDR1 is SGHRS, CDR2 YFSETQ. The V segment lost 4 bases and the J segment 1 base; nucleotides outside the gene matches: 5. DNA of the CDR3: TGCGCCAGCAGCCCCCGACAGGGGGCATCCTACGAGCAGTACTTC. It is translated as CASSPRQGASYEQYF.

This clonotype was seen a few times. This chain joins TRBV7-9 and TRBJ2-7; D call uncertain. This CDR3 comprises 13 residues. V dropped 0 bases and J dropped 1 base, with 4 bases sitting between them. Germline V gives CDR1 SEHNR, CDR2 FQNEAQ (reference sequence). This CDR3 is CASSLALSYEQYF. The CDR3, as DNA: TGTGCCAGCAGCTTAGCCTTATCCTACGAGCAGTACTTC. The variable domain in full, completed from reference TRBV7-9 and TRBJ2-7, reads DTGVSQNPRHKITKRGQNVTFRCDPISEHNRLYWYRQTLGQGPEFLTYFQNEAQLEKSRLLSDRFSAERPKGSFSTLEIQRTEQGDSAMYLCASSLALSYEQYFGPGTRLTVT.

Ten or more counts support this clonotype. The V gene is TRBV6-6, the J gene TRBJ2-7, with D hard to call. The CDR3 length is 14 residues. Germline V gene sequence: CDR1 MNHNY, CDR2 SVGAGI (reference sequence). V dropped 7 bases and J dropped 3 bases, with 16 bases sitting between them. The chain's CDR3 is CASTTRPSIYEQYF. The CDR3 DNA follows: TGTGCCAGCACCACAAGACCGAGTATCTACGAGCAGTACTTC.

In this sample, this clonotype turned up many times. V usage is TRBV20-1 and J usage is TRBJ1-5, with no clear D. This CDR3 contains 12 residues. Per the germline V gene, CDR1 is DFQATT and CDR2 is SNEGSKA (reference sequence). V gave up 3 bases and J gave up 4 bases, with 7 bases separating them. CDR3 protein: CSARKGNQPQHF. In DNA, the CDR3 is TGCAGTGCTAGGAAAGGGAATCAGCCCCAGCATTTT.

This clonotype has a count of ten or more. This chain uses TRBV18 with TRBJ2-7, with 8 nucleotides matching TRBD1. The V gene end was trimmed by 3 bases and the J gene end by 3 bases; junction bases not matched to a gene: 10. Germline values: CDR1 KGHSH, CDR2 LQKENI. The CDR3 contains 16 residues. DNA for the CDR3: TGTGCCAGCTCACCCCAAAAAGGACAGGGTAACTACGAGCAGTACTTC. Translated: CASSPQKGQGNYEQYF. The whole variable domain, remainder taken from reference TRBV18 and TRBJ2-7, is NAGVMQNPRHLVRRRGQEARLRCSPMKGHSHVYWYRQLPEEGLKFMVYLQKENIIDESGMPKERFSAEFPKEGPSILRIQQVVRGDSAAYFCASSPQKGQGNYEQYFGPGTRLTVT.

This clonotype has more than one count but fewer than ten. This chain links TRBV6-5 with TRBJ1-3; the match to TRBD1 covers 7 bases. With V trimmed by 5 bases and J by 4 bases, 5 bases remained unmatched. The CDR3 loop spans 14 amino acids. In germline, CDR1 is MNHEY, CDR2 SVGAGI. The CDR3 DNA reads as TGTGCCAGCAGTAAACAGGGGACCGGAAACACCATATATTTT. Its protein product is CASSKQGTGNTIYF.

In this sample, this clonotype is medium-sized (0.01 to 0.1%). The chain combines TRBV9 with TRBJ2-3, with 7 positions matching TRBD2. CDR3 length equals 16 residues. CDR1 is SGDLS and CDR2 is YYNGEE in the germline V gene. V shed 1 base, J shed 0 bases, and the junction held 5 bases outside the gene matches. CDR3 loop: CASSVREAGSTDTQYF. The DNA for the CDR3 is TGTGCCAGCAGCGTACGTGAAGCGGGAAGCACAGATACGCAGTATTTT.

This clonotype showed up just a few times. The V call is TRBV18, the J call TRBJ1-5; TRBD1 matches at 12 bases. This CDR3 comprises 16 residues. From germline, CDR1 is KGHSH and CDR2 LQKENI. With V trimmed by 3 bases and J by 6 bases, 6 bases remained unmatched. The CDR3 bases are TGTGCCAGCTCACCCTCGGGACAGGGGGCGTTTCAGCCCCAGCATTTT. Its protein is CASSPSGQGAFQPQHF.

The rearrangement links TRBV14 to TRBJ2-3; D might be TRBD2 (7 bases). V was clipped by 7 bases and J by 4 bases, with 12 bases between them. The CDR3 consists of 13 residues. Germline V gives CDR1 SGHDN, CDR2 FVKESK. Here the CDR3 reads CASKAGAADTQYF. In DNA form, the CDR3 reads TGTGCCAGCAAGGCGGGGGCCGCAGATACGCAGTATTTT. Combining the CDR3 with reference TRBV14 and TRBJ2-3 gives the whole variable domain EAGVTQFPSHSVIEKGQTVTLRCDPISGHDNLYWYRRVMGKEIKFLLHFVKESKQDESGMPNNRFLAERTGGTYSTLKVQPAELEDSGVYFCASKAGAADTQYFGPGTRLTVL.

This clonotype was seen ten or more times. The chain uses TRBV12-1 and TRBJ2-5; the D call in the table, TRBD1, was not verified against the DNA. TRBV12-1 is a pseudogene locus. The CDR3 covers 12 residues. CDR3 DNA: TGTGCCAGCAGCTTTCCTGTAGAGACCCAGTACTTC. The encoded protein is CASSFPVETQYF.

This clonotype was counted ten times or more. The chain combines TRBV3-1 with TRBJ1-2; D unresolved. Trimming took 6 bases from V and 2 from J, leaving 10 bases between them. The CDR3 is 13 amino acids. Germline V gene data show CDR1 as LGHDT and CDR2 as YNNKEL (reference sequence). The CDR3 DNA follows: TGTGCCAGCAGTGACGCAGGCAACTATGGCTACACCTTC. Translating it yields CASSDAGNYGYTF.

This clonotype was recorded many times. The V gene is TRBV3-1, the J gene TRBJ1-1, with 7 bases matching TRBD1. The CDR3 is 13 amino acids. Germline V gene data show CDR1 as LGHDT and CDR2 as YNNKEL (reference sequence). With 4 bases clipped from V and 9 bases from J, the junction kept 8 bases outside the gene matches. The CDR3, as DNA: TGTGCCAGCAGCCGTCACAGGGACAGCCAAGCTTTCTTT. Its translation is CASSRHRDSQAFF.

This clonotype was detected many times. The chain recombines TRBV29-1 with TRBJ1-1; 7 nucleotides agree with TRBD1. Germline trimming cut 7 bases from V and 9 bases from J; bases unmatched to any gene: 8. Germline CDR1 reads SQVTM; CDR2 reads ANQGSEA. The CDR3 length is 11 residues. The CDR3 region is CSADRTGKAFF. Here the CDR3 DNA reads TGCAGCGCGGATCGGACAGGAAAAGCTTTCTTT. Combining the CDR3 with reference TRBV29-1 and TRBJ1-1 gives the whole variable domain SAVISQKPSRDICQRGTSLTIQCQVDSQVTMMFWYRQQPGQSLTLIATANQGSEATYESGFVIDKFPISRPNLTFSTLTVSNMSPEDSSIYLCSADRTGKAFFGQGTRLTVV.

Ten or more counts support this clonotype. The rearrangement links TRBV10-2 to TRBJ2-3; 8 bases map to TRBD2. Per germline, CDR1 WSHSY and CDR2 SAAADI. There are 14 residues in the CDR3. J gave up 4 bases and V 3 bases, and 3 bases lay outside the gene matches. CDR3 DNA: TGCGCCAGCAGTGAAATACTAGCGGCAGATACGCAGTATTTT. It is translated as CASSEILAADTQYF.

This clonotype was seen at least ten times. CDR3 nucleotide sequence: TGTGCCAGCAGCTTGGCTGGGACAGGGCGAAACTATGGCTACACCTTC. Protein sequence: CASSLAGTGRNYGYTF. The V and J genes are TRBV5-6 and TRBJ1-2; 9 bases match TRBD1. Germline assignment: CDR1 SGHDT and CDR2 YYEEEE. V lost 0 bases and J lost 2; bases outside the gene matches: 5. The CDR3 is 16 residues long.

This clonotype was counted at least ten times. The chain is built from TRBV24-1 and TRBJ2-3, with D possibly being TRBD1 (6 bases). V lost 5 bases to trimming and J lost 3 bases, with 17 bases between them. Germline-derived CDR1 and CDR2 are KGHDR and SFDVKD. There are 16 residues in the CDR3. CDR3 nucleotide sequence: TGTGCCACCAGTGGACCGCAGGGGACGGGTACAGATACGCAGTATTTT. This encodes CATSGPQGTGTDTQYF.

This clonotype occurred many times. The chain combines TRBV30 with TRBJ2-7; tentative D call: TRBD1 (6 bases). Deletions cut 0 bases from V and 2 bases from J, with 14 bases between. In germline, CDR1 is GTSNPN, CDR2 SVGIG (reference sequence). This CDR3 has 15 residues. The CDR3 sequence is CAWSVPGALTYEQYF. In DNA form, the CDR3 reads TGTGCCTGGAGTGTACCAGGGGCCCTTACCTACGAGCAGTACTTC.

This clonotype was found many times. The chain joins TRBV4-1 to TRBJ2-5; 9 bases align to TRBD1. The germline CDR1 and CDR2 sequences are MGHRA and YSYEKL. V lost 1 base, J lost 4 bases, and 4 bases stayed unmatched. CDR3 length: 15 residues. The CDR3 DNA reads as TGCGCCAGCAGCCAAGTAGGGACAGGGCCAGAGACCCAGTACTTC. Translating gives CASSQVGTGPETQYF.

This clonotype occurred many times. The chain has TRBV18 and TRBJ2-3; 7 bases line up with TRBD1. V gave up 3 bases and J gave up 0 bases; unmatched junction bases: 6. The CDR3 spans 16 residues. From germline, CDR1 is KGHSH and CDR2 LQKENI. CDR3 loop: CASSPGQRPSTDTQYF. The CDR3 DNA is TGTGCCAGCTCACCGGGACAGAGACCTAGCACAGATACGCAGTATTTT.

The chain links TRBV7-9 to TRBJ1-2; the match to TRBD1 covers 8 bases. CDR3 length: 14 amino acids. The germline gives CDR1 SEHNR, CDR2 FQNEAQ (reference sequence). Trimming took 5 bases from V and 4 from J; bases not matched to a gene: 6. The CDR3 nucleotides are TGTGCCAGCAGCCGGGGACAGGAGACCTATGGCTACACCTTC. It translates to CASSRGQETYGYTF.